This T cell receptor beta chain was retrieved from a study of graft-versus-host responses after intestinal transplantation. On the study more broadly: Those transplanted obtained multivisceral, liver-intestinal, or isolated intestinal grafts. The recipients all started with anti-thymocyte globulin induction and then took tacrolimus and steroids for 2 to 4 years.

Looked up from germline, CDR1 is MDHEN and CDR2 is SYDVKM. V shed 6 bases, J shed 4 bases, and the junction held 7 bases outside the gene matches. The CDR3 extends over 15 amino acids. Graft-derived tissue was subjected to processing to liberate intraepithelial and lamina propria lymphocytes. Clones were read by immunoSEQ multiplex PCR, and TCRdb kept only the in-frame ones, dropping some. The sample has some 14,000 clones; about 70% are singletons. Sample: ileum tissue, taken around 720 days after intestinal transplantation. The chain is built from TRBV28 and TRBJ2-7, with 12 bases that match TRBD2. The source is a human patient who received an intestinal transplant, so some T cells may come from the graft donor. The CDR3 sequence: CASSYGLAGTYEQYF. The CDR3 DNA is TGTGCCAGCAGCTATGGACTAGCGGGGACATACGAGCAGTACTTC. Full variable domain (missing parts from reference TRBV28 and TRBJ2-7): DVKVTQSSRYLVKRTGEKVFLECVQDMDHENMFWYRQDPGLGLRLIYFSYDVKMKEKGDIPEGYSVSREKKERFSLILESASTNQTSMYLCASSYGLAGTYEQYFGPGTRLTVT.